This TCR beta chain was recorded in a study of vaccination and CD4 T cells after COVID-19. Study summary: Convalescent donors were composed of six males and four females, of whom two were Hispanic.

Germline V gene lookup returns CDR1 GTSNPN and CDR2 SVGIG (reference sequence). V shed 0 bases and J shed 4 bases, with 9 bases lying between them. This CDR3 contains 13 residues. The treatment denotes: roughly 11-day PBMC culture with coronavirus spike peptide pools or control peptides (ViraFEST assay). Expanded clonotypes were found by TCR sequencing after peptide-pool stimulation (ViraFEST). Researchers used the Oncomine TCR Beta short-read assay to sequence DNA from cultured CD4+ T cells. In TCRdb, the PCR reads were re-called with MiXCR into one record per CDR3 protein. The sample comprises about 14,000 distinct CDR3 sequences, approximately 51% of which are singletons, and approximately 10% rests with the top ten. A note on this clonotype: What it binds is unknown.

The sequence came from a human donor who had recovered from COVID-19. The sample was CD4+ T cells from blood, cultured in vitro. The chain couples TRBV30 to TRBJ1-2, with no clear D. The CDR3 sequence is CAWSVGAFYGYTF. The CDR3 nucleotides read TGTGCCTGGAGTGTAGGAGCGTTCTATGGCTACACCTTC. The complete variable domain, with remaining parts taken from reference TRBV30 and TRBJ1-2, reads SQTIHQWPATLVQPVGSPLSLECTVEGTSNPNLYWYRQAAGRGLQLLFYSVGIGQISSEVPQNLSASRPQDRQFILSSKKLLLSDSGFYLCAWSVGAFYGYTFGSGTRLTVV.